The rows below give T cell receptor beta chains drawn from one sample of a study of T cell responses to AZD1222 COVID-19 vaccine. The repertoire was sequenced with immunoSEQ multiplex PCR; TCRdb's copy has only in-frame clones and lacks some. The table lists approximately 190,000 clones, around 90% of them singletons. The source material was peripheral blood, sampled on day 0 of AZD1222 vaccination. All receptors derive from an adult in good health. Both conserved end residues are part of each CDR3. D genes are given only for firm matches. Clone size is not always given. Where it is, it says once, few, many or a class for expanded clones.

j_call d_call clone_size v_call cdr3_aa cdr3_nt
TRBJ2-6 . . TRBV6-5 CASSYGRASGANVLTF TGTGCCAGCAGTTACGGCAGAGCCTCTGGGGCCAACGTCCTGACTTTC
TRBJ1-5 . . TRBV7-2 CASSYSGGQPQHF TGTGCCAGCAGCTACTCGGGGGGGCAGCCCCAGCATTTT
TRBJ2-7 . . TRBV29-1 CSVLEGVSEQYF TGCAGCGTCCTGGAAGGGGTTAGCGAGCAGTACTTC
TRBJ2-2 . . TRBV5-4 CASSFERKNTGELFF TGTGCCAGCAGCTTCGAACGTAAGAACACCGGGGAGCTGTTTTTT
TRBJ2-3 TRBD2 . TRBV5-6 CASSFIAGGPVDTQYF TGTGCCAGCAGCTTCATAGCGGGGGGGCCGGTAGATACGCAGTATTTT
TRBJ1-1 . . TRBV4-2 CASSHSDRLNTEAFF TGTGCCAGCAGCCATTCGGACAGATTGAACACTGAAGCTTTCTTT
TRBJ2-3 TRBD2 . TRBV7-2 CASSLFGGGSTDTQYF TGTGCCAGCAGCTTATTTGGCGGGGGGAGCACAGATACGCAGTATTTT
TRBJ2-2 . . TRBV6-4 CASSDTNTGELFF TGTGCCAGCAGTGACACGAACACCGGGGAGCTGTTTTTT
TRBJ2-5 TRBD1 . TRBV7-9 CASSPDRVNKETQYF TGTGCCAGCAGCCCGGACAGGGTAAACAAAGAGACCCAGTACTTC
TRBJ2-3 . . TRBV7-3 CASSPQGPGAGLQYF TGTGCCAGCAGCCCTCAAGGGCCAGGAGCCGGCCTGCAGTATTTT
TRBJ2-3 . . TRBV21-1 CASSKLGQVLTDTQYF TGTGCCAGCAGCAAATTAGGACAGGTCTTGACAGATACGCAGTATTTT
TRBJ1-4 . . TRBV27 CASSLPGEKLFF TGTGCCAGCAGTTTACCTGGGGAAAAACTGTTTTTT
TRBJ2-7 TRBD2 . TRBV7-2 CASSLDGAGEWYEQYF TGTGCCAGCAGCTTAGACGGAGCGGGGGAATGGTACGAGCAGTACTTC
TRBJ2-5 TRBD1 . TRBV7-8 CASSLTRDRGGGQETQYF TGTGCCAGCAGCCTCACCCGGGACAGGGGAGGGGGCCAAGAGACCCAGTACTTC
TRBJ1-1 . . TRBV27 CASSFAPDGATEAFF TGTGCCAGCAGTTTTGCCCCAGACGGTGCCACTGAAGCTTTCTTT
TRBJ1-1 . . TRBV11-2 CASSLLYGNTEAFF TGTGCCAGCAGCTTACTCTACGGGAACACTGAAGCTTTCTTT
TRBJ2-7 TRBD2 . TRBV5-4 CASSRGSGGSYEQYF TGTGCCAGCAGCCGGGGAAGCGGGGGCTCCTACGAGCAGTACTTC
TRBJ2-1 . . TRBV10-3 CAISEKGEAYNEQFF TGTGCCATCAGTGAGAAGGGAGAAGCCTACAATGAGCAGTTCTTC
TRBJ2-5 . . TRBV5-6 CASSLAGGLETQYF TGTGCCAGCAGCTTGGCGGGGGGCCTGGAGACCCAGTACTTC
TRBJ2-7 TRBD1 once TRBV7-9 CASSRQGDHYEQYF TGTGCCAGCAGCCGACAGGGGGACCACTACGAGCAGTACTTC
TRBJ1-1 . . TRBV19 CASSIRRRGRTEAFF TGTGCCAGTAGTATAAGGCGCAGGGGCCGCACTGAAGCTTTCTTT
TRBJ2-7 . . TRBV27 CASSPSVFSPQIGYEQYF TGTGCCAGCAGCCCCTCGGTTTTTTCACCACAAATCGGGTACGAGCAGTACTTC